The rows below give T cell receptor beta chains drawn from one sample of a study of Ad26.COV2.S vaccination and SARS-CoV-2 variants. Produced via immunoSEQ multiplex PCR; TCRdb's table is partial and in-frame only. In the table there are fewer than 500,000 clones, approximately 92% of which are singletons. Sequencing used peripheral blood, obtained in a trial of Ad26.COV2.S vaccine versus placebo. The receptors were sampled from a person between 18 and 60 years old who received the Ad26.COV2.S COVID-19 vaccine or a placebo. CDR3s include the opening cysteine and the closing phenylalanine or tryptophan. A D gene is named only where the DNA matches it firmly. Expanded clones get a size class; other rows say once, few or many, or leave the size out.

size: NA
D: NA
J: TRBJ1-1
V: TRBV7-9
CDR3: CASSFWTDMNTEAFF
DNA: TGTGCCAGCAGTTTTTGGACGGACATGAACACTGAAGCTTTCTTT

size: NA
D: TRBD2
J: TRBJ2-3
V: TRBV4-3
CDR3: CASSQAGGPQDTQYF
DNA: TGCGCCAGCAGCCAAGCGGGGGGGCCACAGGATACGCAGTATTTT

size: NA
D: NA
J: TRBJ1-2
V: TRBV7-9
CDR3: CASSLEVRVGYTF
DNA: TGTGCCAGCAGCTTAGAGGTCCGGGTGGGCTACACCTTC

size: NA
D: NA
J: TRBJ2-3
V: TRBV7-9
CDR3: CASELRGGGTDTQYF
DNA: TGTGCCAGCGAATTAAGGGGAGGAGGCACAGATACGCAGTATTTT

size: NA
D: TRBD2
J: TRBJ2-5
V: TRBV3-1/TRBV3-2
CDR3: CASSRTPGLAGGWETQYF
DNA: TGTGCCAGCAGCCGGACCCCGGGACTAGCGGGGGGCTGGGAGACCCAGTACTTC

size: NA
D: NA
J: TRBJ2-5
V: TRBV7-9
CDR3: CASSLRRGGAKETQYF
DNA: TGTGCCAGCAGCTTAAGGAGGGGGGGCGCAAAAGAGACCCAGTACTTC

size: NA
D: NA
J: TRBJ1-3
V: TRBV7-6
CDR3: CASSLGAPPGNTIYF
DNA: TGTGCCAGCAGCTTAGGCGCCCCCCCTGGAAACACCATATATTTT

size: once
D: TRBD1
J: TRBJ2-1
V: TRBV11-3
CDR3: CASSKAGTGYNEQFF
DNA: TGTGCCAGCAGTAAAGCCGGGACAGGATACAATGAGCAGTTCTTC

size: NA
D: TRBD1
J: TRBJ1-5
V: TRBV10-3
CDR3: CAISGGQVDSNQPQHF
DNA: TGTGCCATCAGTGGAGGACAGGTAGATAGCAATCAGCCCCAGCATTTT

size: NA
D: NA
J: TRBJ1-1
V: TRBV5-1
CDR3: CASSLDRGTEAFF
DNA: TGCGCCAGCAGCTTGGATAGGGGGACTGAAGCTTTCTTT

size: NA
D: NA
J: TRBJ2-4
V: TRBV2
CDR3: CASSERGRPAKNIQYF
DNA: TGTGCCAGCAGTGAAAGGGGCAGACCAGCCAAAAACATTCAGTACTTC

size: NA
D: NA
J: TRBJ2-1
V: TRBV18
CDR3: CASSFQVNEQFF
DNA: TGTGCCAGCTCATTCCAGGTAAATGAGCAGTTCTTC

size: NA
D: TRBD1
J: TRBJ1-1
V: TRBV2
CDR3: CAGWGQAANTEAFF
DNA: TGTGCCGGTTGGGGACAGGCGGCGAACACTGAAGCTTTCTTT

size: NA
D: NA
J: TRBJ1-5
V: TRBV6-5
CDR3: CASSSDGYSNQPQHF
DNA: TGTGCCAGCAGCTCTGACGGCTATAGCAATCAGCCCCAGCATTTT

size: NA
D: NA
J: TRBJ1-2
V: TRBV5-4
CDR3: CASRAKGAYGYTF
DNA: TGTGCCAGCAGGGCAAAAGGGGCTTATGGCTACACCTTC

size: NA
D: NA
J: TRBJ1-2
V: TRBV6-5
CDR3: CASTWRGAWDGYTF
DNA: TGTGCCAGCACCTGGAGGGGGGCCTGGGACGGCTACACCTTC

size: NA
D: NA
J: TRBJ2-5
V: TRBV28
CDR3: CASSLPHGETQYF
DNA: TGTGCCAGCAGTTTACCCCATGGTGAGACCCAGTACTTC

size: NA
D: NA
J: TRBJ2-2
V: TRBV7-9
CDR3: CASIRFLGTGELFF
DNA: TGTGCCAGCATCCGTTTTTTGGGGACCGGGGAGCTGTTTTTT

size: NA
D: NA
J: TRBJ2-3
V: TRBV2
CDR3: CASSVGGREDTQYF
DNA: TGTGCCAGCAGTGTAGGGGGGAGGGAAGATACGCAGTATTTT

size: NA
D: NA
J: TRBJ1-2
V: TRBV12-3/TRBV12-4
CDR3: CASSLRVRYGYTF
DNA: TGTGCCAGCAGTTTAAGGGTCAGGTATGGCTACACCTTC

size: NA
D: NA
J: TRBJ2-1
V: TRBV7-3
CDR3: CASSLSGEDEQFF
DNA: TGTGCCAGCAGCTTATCTGGGGAGGATGAGCAGTTCTTC

size: NA
D: NA
J: TRBJ1-1
V: TRBV19
CDR3: CASSIFRENTEAFF
DNA: TGTGCCAGTAGTATATTCAGGGAGAACACTGAAGCTTTCTTT

size: NA
D: TRBD2
J: TRBJ2-1
V: TRBV7-9
CDR3: CASRVLAGGQNEQFF
DNA: TGTGCCAGCAGAGTCCTAGCGGGGGGGCAAAATGAGCAGTTCTTC

size: NA
D: TRBD1
J: TRBJ2-1
V: TRBV5-5
CDR3: CASSSWRAGGFDEQFF
DNA: TGTGCCAGCAGCTCCTGGCGGGCAGGGGGTTTCGATGAGCAGTTCTTC

size: NA
D: NA
J: TRBJ1-1
V: TRBV5-1
CDR3: CASSLRGVRVMNTEAFF
DNA: TGCGCCAGCAGCCTGCGGGGTGTAAGGGTCATGAACACTGAAGCTTTCTTT

size: NA
D: TRBD1
J: TRBJ1-1
V: TRBV12-3/TRBV12-4
CDR3: CASSDRVGEAFF
DNA: TGTGCCAGCAGCGACAGGGTTGGTGAAGCTTTCTTT

size: NA
D: TRBD1
J: TRBJ1-4
V: TRBV6-6
CDR3: CASSPDRFNEKLFF
DNA: TGTGCCAGCAGCCCGGACAGGTTTAACGAAAAACTGTTTTTT

size: once
D: TRBD1
J: TRBJ2-1
V: TRBV18
CDR3: CASSPTGTGVYNEQFF
DNA: TGTGCCAGCTCACCAACCGGGACAGGGGTCTACAATGAGCAGTTCTTC

size: once
D: NA
J: TRBJ2-1
V: TRBV14
CDR3: CASSQDLGRGQFF
DNA: TGTGCCAGCAGCCAAGATTTAGGTCGTGGGCAGTTCTTC

size: NA
D: TRBD1
J: TRBJ2-1
V: TRBV13
CDR3: CASSLGLRQGEANEQFF
DNA: TGTGCCAGCAGCTTAGGCCTTCGACAGGGTGAGGCCAATGAGCAGTTCTTC

size: once
D: NA
J: TRBJ2-2
V: TRBV5-5
CDR3: CASSFGAGELFF
DNA: TGTGCCAGCAGCTTCGGGGCCGGGGAGCTGTTTTTT

size: NA
D: NA
J: TRBJ2-1
V: TRBV19
CDR3: CASSWGNFNEQFF
DNA: TGTGCCAGTAGTTGGGGGAATTTCAATGAGCAGTTCTTC

size: NA
D: TRBD1
J: TRBJ1-1
V: TRBV5-1
CDR3: CASSLGKQGPTEAFF
DNA: TGCGCCAGCAGCTTGGGGAAACAGGGGCCCACTGAAGCTTTCTTT

size: NA
D: NA
J: TRBJ1-1
V: TRBV7-8
CDR3: CASSPRRANTEAFF
DNA: TGTGCCAGCAGCCCTCGGAGGGCGAACACTGAAGCTTTCTTT

size: NA
D: TRBD2
J: TRBJ2-5
V: TRBV5-4
CDR3: CASSLGLAGRETQYF
DNA: TGTGCCAGCAGCTTGGGACTAGCGGGGAGAGAGACCCAGTACTTC